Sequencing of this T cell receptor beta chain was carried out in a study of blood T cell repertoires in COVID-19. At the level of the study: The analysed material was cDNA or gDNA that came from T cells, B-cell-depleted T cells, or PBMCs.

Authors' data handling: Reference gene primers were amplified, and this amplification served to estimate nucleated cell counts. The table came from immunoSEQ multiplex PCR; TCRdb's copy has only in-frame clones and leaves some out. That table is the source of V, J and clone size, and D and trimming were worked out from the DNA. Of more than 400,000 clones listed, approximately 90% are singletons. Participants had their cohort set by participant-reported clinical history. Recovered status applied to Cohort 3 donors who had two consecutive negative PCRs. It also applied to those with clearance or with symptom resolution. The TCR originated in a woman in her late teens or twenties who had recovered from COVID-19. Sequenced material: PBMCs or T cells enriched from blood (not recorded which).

The CDR3 is CAWTNQGLTEAFF. DNA of the CDR3: TGTGCCTGGACCAACCAGGGTTTAACTGAAGCTTTCTTT. This rearrangement joins TRBV30 to TRBJ1-1, with D tentatively TRBD1 (5 bases). Trimming pared 4 bases from V and 5 bases from J, leaving 14 bases between. This CDR3 has 13 amino acids. Germline V CDR1 and CDR2: GTSNPN, SVGIG (reference sequence).